Below, one T cell receptor beta chain is given with its context. This clonotype was detected only a few times. The clone's antigen remains unknown. The sample holds no much larger clone one base away, and base qualities are not on file. Reading from cysteine to phenylalanine, the CDR3 counts 15 amino acids. The sequence is cut down to CDR3 DNA, 45 bases in frame from base 1. V and J lose 1 base and 2 bases, and a span of 7 bases separates them. Per the germline V gene, SGHRS is the CDR1 and YFSETQ is the CDR2. This entry comes from a study of post-analysis software for immune sequencing data (dated by TCRdb to the mid-2010s). In terms of the full investigation: Recorded disease courses included relapsing-remitting, secondary progressive and progressive-relapsing multiple sclerosis, with some patients lacking subtype annotation. A subset of samples was prepared in parallel using single-end sample barcoding, then pooled and co-amplified after Illumina adapter ligation. The patient repertoires were set against ten to eleven previously published healthy control repertoires from donors whose ages ranged from about 6 to 25 years. Broader findings and caveats from the paper: Direct clustering with F measure showed strong co-clustering of samples prepared in the same batch, prompting a batch-effect correction. Roughly 5 TRBV segments, including TRBV5-6, TRBV5-1 and TRBV20-1, were significantly more frequent in patients than controls. Compared with controls, multiple sclerosis patients had significantly lower normalized Chao1 diversity, a finding suggesting substantial peripheral T-cell clonal expansion. The control group was slightly older than the multiple sclerosis patient group.

Preparation of the library involved PCR. The listed sequencing device is Illumina HiSeq 2500. To reduce PCR and sequencing biases, unique molecular identifiers were incorporated into the TCR beta cDNA libraries. Per 1 to 10 million input T cells, approximately 500,000 cDNA molecules were obtained, such that each molecule approximated one T cell. The patient libraries were prepared and sequenced with the same protocol used for the earlier healthy control dataset. Samples belonging to the same batch were prepared together, multiplexed and sequenced on a shared HiSeq lane. Processing in the source paper ran as follows. MIGEC handled the raw barcoded reads, throwing out single-read molecular identifier groups before consensus assembly and CDR3 extraction. VDJtools was used for post-analysis of the clonotype tables, and diversity was normalized by down-sampling every dataset to the size of the smallest sample. Repertoire overlap clustering matched CDR3 amino acid but not nucleotide sequences to correct batch-related cross-sample contamination. TCRdb trimmed the raw reads at Q25, called clones with MiXCR and kept productive beta chains. Rows are combined by CDR3 protein, so each entry shows the most common genes and DNA. TCRdb, not the original authors, processed these V and J calls. The sample table lists more than 450,000 distinct CDR3 sequences, 44% of them with a count of one. The leading ten clones occupy roughly 1.8% of the sample.

To demonstrate the VDJtools post-analysis software, the study profiled TCR beta repertoires from the peripheral blood of 10 to 15 young patients with multiple sclerosis. The patients with multiple sclerosis were children and adolescents between 6 and 15 years of age. The clonotype comes from a girl aged 5-17 years with multiple sclerosis. The sequenced material came from blood. The rearrangement joined TRBV5-1 to TRBJ2-6; no D gene can be assigned with confidence. The sequence in DNA is TGCGCCAGCAGCTTGCTGCAGACTGGGGCCAACGTCCTGACTTTC. Its protein product is CASSLLQTGANVLTF.